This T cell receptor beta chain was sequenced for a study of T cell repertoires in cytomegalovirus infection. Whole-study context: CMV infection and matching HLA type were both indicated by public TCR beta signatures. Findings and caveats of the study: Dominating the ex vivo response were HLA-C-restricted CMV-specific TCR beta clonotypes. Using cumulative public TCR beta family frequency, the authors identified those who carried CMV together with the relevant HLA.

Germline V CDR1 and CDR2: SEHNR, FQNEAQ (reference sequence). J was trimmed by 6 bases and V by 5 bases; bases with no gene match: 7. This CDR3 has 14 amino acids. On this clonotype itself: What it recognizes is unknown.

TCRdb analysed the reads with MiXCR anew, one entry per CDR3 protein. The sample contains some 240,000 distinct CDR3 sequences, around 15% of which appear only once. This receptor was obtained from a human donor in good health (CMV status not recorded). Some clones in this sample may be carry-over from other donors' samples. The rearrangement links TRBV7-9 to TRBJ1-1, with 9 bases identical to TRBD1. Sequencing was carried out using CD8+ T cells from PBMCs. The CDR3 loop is CASSGTGPPPEAFF. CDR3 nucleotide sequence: TGTGCCAGCAGCGGGACAGGGCCCCCGCCTGAAGCTTTCTTT. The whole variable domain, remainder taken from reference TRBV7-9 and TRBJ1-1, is DTGVSQNPRHKITKRGQNVTFRCDPISEHNRLYWYRQTLGQGPEFLTYFQNEAQLEKSRLLSDRFSAERPKGSFSTLEIQRTEQGDSAMYLCASSGTGPPPEAFFGQGTRLTVV.